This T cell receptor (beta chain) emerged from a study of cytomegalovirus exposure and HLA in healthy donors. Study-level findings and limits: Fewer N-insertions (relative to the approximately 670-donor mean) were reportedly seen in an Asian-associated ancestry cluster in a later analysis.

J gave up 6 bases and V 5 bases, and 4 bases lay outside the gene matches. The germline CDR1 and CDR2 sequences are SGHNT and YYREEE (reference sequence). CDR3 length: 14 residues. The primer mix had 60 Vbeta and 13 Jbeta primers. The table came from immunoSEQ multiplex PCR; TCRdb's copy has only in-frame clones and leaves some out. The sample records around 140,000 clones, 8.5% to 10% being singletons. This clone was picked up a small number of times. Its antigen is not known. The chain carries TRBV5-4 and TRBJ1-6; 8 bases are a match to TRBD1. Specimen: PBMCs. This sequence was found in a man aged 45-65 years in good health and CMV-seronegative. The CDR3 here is CASRMGQVNSPLHF. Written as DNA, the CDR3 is TGTGCCAGCAGGATGGGACAGGTTAATTCACCCCTCCACTTT. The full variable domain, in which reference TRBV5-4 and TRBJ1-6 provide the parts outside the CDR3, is ETGVTQSPTHLIKTRGQQVTLRCSSQSGHNTVSWYQQALGQGPQFIFQYYREEENGRGNFPPRFSGLQFPNYSSELNVNALELDDSALYLCASRMGQVNSPLHFGNGTRLTVT.